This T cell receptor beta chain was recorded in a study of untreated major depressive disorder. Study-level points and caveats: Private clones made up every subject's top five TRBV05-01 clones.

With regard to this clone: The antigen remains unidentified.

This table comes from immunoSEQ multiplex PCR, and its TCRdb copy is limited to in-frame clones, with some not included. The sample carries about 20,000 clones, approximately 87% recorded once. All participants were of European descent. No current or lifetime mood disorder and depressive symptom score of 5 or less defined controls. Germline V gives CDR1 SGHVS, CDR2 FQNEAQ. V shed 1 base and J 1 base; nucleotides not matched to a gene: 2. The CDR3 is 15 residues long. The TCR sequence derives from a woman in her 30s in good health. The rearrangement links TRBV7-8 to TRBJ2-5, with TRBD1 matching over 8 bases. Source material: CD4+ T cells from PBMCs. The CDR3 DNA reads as TGTGCCAGCAGCTTAGGGGGGACAGGCCAAGAGACCCAGTACTTC. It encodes CASSLGGTGQETQYF.